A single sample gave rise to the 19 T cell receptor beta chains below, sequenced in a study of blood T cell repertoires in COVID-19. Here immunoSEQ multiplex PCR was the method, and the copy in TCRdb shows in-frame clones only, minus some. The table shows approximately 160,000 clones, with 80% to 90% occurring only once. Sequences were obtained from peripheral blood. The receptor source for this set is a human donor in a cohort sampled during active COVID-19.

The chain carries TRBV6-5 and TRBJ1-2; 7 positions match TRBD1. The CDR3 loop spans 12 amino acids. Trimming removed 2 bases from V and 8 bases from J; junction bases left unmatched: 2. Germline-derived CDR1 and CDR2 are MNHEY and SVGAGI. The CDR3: CASSYQGEGYTF. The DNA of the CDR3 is TGTGCCAGCAGTTACCAGGGGGAAGGCTACACCTTC.

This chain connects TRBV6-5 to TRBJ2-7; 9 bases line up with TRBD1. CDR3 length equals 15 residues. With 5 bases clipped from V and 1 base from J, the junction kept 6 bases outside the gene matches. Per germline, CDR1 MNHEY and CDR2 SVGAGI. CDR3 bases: TGTGCCAGCAGTCGTCGGACAGGGGTGTCCTACGAGCAGTACTTC. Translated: CASSRRTGVSYEQYF.

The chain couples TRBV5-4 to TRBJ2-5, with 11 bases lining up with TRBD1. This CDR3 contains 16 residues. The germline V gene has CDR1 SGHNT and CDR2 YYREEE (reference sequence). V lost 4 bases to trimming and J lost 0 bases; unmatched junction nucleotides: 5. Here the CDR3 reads CASSLGDRGYQETQYF. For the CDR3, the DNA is TGTGCCAGCAGCCTCGGGGACAGGGGGTACCAAGAGACCCAGTACTTC.

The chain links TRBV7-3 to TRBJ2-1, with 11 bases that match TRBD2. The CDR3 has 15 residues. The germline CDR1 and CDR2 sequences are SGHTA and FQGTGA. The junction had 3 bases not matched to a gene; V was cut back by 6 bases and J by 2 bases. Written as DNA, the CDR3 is TGTGCCAGCAGTCTAGCGGGAGGAACCTACAATGAGCAGTTCTTC. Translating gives CASSLAGGTYNEQFF.

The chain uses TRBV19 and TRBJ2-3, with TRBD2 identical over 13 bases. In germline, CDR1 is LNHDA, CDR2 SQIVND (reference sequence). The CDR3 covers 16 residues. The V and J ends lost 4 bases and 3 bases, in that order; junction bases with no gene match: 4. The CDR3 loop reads CASSRLAGGGTDTQYF. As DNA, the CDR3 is TGTGCCAGTAGTAGACTAGCGGGAGGTGGTACAGATACGCAGTATTTT.

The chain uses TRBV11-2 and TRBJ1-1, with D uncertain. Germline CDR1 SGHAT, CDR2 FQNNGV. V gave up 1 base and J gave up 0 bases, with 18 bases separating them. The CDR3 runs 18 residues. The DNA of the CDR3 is TGTGCCAGCAGCTTAGTTCCCAATCCGGTGTTCATGAACACTGAAGCTTTCTTT. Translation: CASSLVPNPVFMNTEAFF.

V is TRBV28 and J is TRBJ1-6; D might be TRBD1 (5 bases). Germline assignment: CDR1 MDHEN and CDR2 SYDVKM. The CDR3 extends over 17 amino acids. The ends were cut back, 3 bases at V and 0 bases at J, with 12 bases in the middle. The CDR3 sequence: CASSFRGASSYNSPLHF. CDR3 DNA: TGTGCCAGCAGTTTTAGGGGTGCGAGCTCCTATAATTCACCCCTCCACTTT.

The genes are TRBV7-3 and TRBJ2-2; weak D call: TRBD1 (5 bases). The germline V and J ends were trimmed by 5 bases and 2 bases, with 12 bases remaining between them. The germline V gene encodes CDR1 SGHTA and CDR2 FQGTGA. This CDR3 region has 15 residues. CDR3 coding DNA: TGTGCCAGCAGCCTTAGGGGCCAAAACACCGGGGAGCTGTTTTTT. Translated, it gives CASSLRGQNTGELFF.

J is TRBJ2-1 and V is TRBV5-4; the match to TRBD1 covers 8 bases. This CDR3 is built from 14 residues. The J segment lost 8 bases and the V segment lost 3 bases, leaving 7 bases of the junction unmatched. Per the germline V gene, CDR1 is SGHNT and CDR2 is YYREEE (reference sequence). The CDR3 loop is CASSSGQGLDEQFF. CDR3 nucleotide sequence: TGTGCCAGCAGCTCCGGACAGGGTCTAGATGAGCAGTTCTTC.

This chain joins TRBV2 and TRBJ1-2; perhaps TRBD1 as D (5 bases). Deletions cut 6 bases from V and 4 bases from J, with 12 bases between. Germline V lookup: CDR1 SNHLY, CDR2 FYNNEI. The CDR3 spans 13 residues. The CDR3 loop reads CASSPDSVYGYTF. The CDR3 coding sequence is TGTGCCAGCAGCCCCGACAGTGTCTATGGCTACACCTTC.

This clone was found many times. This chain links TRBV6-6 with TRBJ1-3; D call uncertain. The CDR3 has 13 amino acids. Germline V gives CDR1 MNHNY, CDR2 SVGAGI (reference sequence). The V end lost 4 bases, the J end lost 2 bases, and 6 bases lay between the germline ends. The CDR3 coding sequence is TGTGCCAGCAGTTCCCCGGCTGGAAACACCATATATTTT. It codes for CASSSPAGNTIYF.

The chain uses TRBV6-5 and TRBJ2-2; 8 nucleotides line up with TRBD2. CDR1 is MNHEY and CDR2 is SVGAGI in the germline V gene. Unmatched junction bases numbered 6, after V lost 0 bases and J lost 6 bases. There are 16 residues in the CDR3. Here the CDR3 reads CASSYSTGGAPGELFF. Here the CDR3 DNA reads TGTGCCAGCAGTTACTCGACCGGGGGGGCCCCCGGGGAGCTGTTTTTT.

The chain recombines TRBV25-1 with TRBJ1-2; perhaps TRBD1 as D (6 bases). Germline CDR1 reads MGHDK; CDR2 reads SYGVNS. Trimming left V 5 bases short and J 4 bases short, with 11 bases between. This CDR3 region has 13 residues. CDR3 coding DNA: TGTGCCAGCAGTCGCTCAGGGGTCTATGGCTACACCTTC. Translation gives CASSRSGVYGYTF.

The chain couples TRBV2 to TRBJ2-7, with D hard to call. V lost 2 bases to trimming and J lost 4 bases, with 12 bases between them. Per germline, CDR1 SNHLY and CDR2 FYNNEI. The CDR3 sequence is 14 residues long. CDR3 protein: CASSERGNGYEQYF. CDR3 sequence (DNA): TGTGCCAGCAGTGAAAGAGGCAATGGGTACGAGCAGTACTTC.

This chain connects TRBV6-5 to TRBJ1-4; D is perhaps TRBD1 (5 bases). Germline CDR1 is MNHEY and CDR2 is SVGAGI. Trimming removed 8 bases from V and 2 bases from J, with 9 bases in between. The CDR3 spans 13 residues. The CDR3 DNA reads TGTGCCAGCCTCAGGGTGACTAATGAAAAACTGTTTTTT. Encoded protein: CASLRVTNEKLFF.

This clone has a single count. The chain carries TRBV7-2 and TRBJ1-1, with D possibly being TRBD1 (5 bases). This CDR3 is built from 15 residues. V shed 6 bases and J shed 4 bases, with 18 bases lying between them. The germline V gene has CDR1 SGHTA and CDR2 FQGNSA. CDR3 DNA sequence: TGTGCCAGCAGTCTTTCCCCCCAGGGTGGCACTGAAGCTTTCTTT. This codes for CASSLSPQGGTEAFF.

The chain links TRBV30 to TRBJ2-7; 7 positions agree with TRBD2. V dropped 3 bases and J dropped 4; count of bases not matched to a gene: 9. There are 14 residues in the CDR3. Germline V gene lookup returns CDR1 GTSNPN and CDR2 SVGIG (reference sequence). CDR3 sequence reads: CAWRWAGVGYEQYF. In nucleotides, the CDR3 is TGTGCCTGGAGGTGGGCGGGAGTCGGTTACGAGCAGTACTTC. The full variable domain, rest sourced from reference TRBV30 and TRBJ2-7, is SQTIHQWPATLVQPVGSPLSLECTVEGTSNPNLYWYRQAAGRGLQLLFYSVGIGQISSEVPQNLSASRPQDRQFILSSKKLLLSDSGFYLCAWRWAGVGYEQYFGPGTRLTVT.

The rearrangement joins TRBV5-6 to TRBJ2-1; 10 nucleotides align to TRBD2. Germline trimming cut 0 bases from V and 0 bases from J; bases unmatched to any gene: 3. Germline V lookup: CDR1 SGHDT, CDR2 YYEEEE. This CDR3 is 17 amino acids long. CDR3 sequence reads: CASSLVSSGGSYNEQFF. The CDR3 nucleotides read TGTGCCAGCAGCTTGGTTTCTAGCGGGGGCTCCTACAATGAGCAGTTCTTC.

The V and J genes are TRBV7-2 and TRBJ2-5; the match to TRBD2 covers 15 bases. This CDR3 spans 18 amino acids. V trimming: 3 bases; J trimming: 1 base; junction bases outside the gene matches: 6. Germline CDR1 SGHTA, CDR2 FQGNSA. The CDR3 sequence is CASSFGLAGGPFQETQYF. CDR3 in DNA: TGTGCCAGCAGCTTCGGACTAGCGGGGGGGCCGTTCCAAGAGACCCAGTACTTC.